This record covers a single TCR beta chain. The sample holds one count of this clone. Its target antigen remains unknown. Base qualities are not at hand, and no much larger clone is one base apart. The cohort comprised around 700 healthy bone marrow donors. At the time of sampling, all cohort members were nominally healthy, though unrecorded immune exposures were likely present. The donor was CMV seropositive and was included in the group of about 290 seropositive cohort members. A peripheral blood sample was collected from each donor, and TCR beta sequencing was performed on peripheral blood mononuclear cells. Genomic DNA was extracted from the blood cell samples with the Qiagen DNeasy Blood Extraction Kit. The germline V gene supplies CDR1 SGHDN and CDR2 FVKESK. The CDR3 has 16 amino acids, counting the end cysteine and phenylalanine. Only the CDR3 DNA stays, 48 bases, in frame from base 1. V is cut back by 1 base and J by 5 bases, with 10 bases in the junction unmatched.

This sample stems from a study of cytomegalovirus exposure and HLA in healthy donors (dated by TCRdb to the late 2010s). Broadly, across the study: In an earlier analysis of approximately 640 of the donors, roughly 300 Gb of sequence data and some 120 million unique TCR beta sequences from 180 million or so T cells were reported. Approximately 310 gigabases of sequencing data and tens of millions of unique TCR sequences made up an early release that covered 640 HLA-typed donors. Among the roughly 400 genotyped donors, under 90% belonged to the genetic ancestry cluster associated with self-reported Caucasian donors. The study aimed to test whether cataloging public T cell receptors could reveal signatures of past pathogen exposure. Using immunosequencing, the study profiled T cell repertoires from fewer than 700 subjects and related those repertoires to cytomegalovirus serostatus. Besides the first cohort of roughly 660 subjects, a separate validation cohort made up of 120 different subjects was used. High-throughput TCR immunosequencing, statistical association of individual TCRs with disease status, and machine learning were combined to predict cytomegalovirus infection status. A later analysis re-analyzed previously published TCR beta repertoires from roughly 630 donors and added high-resolution HLA genotyping to study TCR occurrence patterns. Rather than drawing on any new phenotypic data, the later analysis identified candidate immune exposures from TCR beta sequences and the way those sequences occurred across donors. To decide whether each TCR beta V gene segment behaved as functional or pseudogenic, an earlier analysis of some 540 of the donors relied on high-throughput TCR beta sequencing. Donor age, sex, ethnicity and CMV serostatus were collected together with the repertoire data. In a later genetic analysis, genome-wide SNP genotypes for about 65% of the 666 donors were used, and that subset was treated as a discovery cohort. All discovery cohort repertoires had been generated using a single sequencing platform. Both class I and class II loci were covered by HLA typing, at four-digit resolution. The number of typed donors differed by locus: roughly 629-640 for A, B, C, DRB1 and DQB1; 500 to 550 for DQA1; 600 to 610 for DPA1; and about 450 for DPB1. Roughly 5 DR-DQ haplotypes were handled as single units for association and clustering because linkage in the cohort was strong. Among about 400 genotyped donors of the cohort, an average of roughly 230,000 unique TCR beta nucleotide sequences was sequenced per donor, of which approximately 19% were non-productive. Results the study describes overall, beyond this receptor: According to a later analysis, most CMV-associated TCR beta chains appeared to be HLA-restricted, and the HLA associations seemed to be driven largely by CMV exposure. In vitro tests confirmed that a few of the cytomegalovirus-associated TCR beta chains recognize cytomegalovirus antigens. In a later analysis, several top co-occurrence clusters were reported to appear linked to parvovirus B19, influenza, CMV and Epstein-Barr virus. The sequencing pipeline was judged likely to have produced a cluster of highly shared sequence variants as a technical artifact. A further reported finding was that TCR beta sequences accurately predicted the HLA-A and HLA-B alleles for most subjects in the first cohort. A total of some 180 TCR beta chains were listed by the study as associated with cytomegalovirus. A later genetic analysis reported fewer N-insertions in productive TCRs among donors in an Asian-associated ancestry cluster than the roughly 700-donor mean. Seventeen rarely observed V segments, including chromosome 9 orphons, were excluded from the earlier analysis of several hundred of the donors because counts were too low. Some IMGT-functional V segments, including TRBV6-2 and TRBV6-3, could not be told apart with the 87-base-pair reads, so those segments were excluded. In both the original and validation cohorts, the classifier was reported to diagnose cytomegalovirus status with high specificity and sensitivity. In a later analysis, HLA-associated TCR beta chains were found to be more clonally expanded and to have lower generation probabilities than equally common non-associated chains. According to a later analysis, TCR association rates differed among HLA loci, with DRB1 alleles showing the most associated TCRs and HLA-C alleles showing the fewest. While some public TCRs were present in many individuals, most TCR sequences turned up only very rarely across donors. Presence/absence analyses assumed roughly uniform sequencing depth across donors, an assumption that may not hold. A later genetic analysis associated a missense DCLRE1C variant with V-gene and J-gene trimming of TCR beta chains, and an independent cohort replicated the association. Strong co-occurrence of HLA alleles, especially DR and DQ, made assigning TCR associations to individual alleles difficult. Because some donors lacked HLA typing at each locus, the association tests relied only on the typed subset. A later analysis associated 16,951 TCR beta sequences with specific HLA alleles at a false discovery rate of 0.05. For the cohort, immune exposure information was limited to CMV serostatus. Linkage disequilibrium might explain the correlated functional status among segregating V segments, but an unknown experimental factor could not be ruled out. An earlier analysis of around 600 of the donors showed that most TCR beta V segments appeared in productive rearrangements either about 87% or about 30% of the time, which broadly matched IMGT annotations. The authors suggested that the approach could potentially be generalized to other disease states and immunological phenotypes. The cohort was sequenced for TCR beta chains only, and without alpha or paired-chain data the features that could be detected were limited.

Libraries were constructed by the immunoSEQ multiplex PCR assay. For the multiplex PCR, a mixture combining 60 forward primers for TCR Vbeta segments and 13 reverse primers for TCR Jbeta segments was used. Amplification of the CDR3 region of rearranged TCR beta genes was performed with a multiplex PCR assay on genomic DNA. The Illumina HiSeq System was used to sequence the amplified TCR beta libraries as 87-base-pair reads. The original methods were these. A later analysis counted about 80 million unique TCR beta chains across the 500 to 850 repertoires, and 10 million to 11 million of these chains were shared by at least two donors. To remove PCR and sequencing errors, raw reads were error-corrected and collapsed into unique sequences using a nearest-neighbor algorithm that merged closely related sequences. Alignment of CDR3 sequences to IMGT reference sequences was used to assign V, D and J gene segments. For a sequence to be retained, a match of at least six nucleotides to both a V gene segment and a J gene segment was required. A rearrangement counted as productive if the CDR3 had no stop codons and remained in frame with V and J, and every other rearrangement counted as non-productive. CDR3 was defined by IMGT convention, running from the second conserved V-encoded cysteine to the conserved J-encoded phenylalanine. In an earlier analysis of more than 550 of the donors, sequences lacking an unambiguous match to a single V gene segment were excluded. An earlier analysis of 500 to 600 of the donors classified V segments as functional when productive rearrangements were above 56.7% and as segregating when the standard deviation between donors was above 5%. A statistical classification framework was developed to diagnose cytomegalovirus status using the catalog of TCR beta chain sequences. In a later analysis, V and J genes were assigned by comparing TCR nucleotide sequences against IMGT/GENE-DB human TR gene sequences. The TCRdist pipeline was used in a later analysis to assign CDR3 sequences and most-parsimonious VDJ recombination scenarios. In a later analysis, every TCR beta chain was defined by the combination of its CDR3 amino acid sequence and its V-gene family, and reads without a unique V-gene family were dropped. To address suspected cross-contamination and a sequencing artifact, a later analysis removed a few hundred highly shared, low-generation-probability nucleotide sequences. A later analysis calculated a clonal expansion index for each public chain from normalized within-repertoire ranks of inferred template counts. In a later analysis, generation probabilities were computed using a VDJ recombination model fitted to out-of-frame rearrangements, and the results were checked against IGoR. Hypergeometric tests were used in a later analysis to score TCR-TCR, TCR-HLA and TCR-CMV co-occurrence, with a repertoire-size bias correction applied to the TCR pairs. False discovery rates were estimated in a later analysis by permuting HLA or CMV assignments 20 times. In a later analysis, co-occurring TCRs were grouped using DBSCAN, and TCRdist sequence similarity was added for clustering within HLA-allele-positive subsets. Co-occurrence clustering excluded repertoires with fewer than 30,000 or more than 120,000 public chains, plus five with anomalous nucleotide sharing. As stored in TCRdb, this immuneACCESS dataset retains in-frame rearrangements with V and J assigned. A fraction of the clones does not appear; measured against another copy, unresolved V genes explain less than half of the discrepancy, and the remainder lacks a known reason. V, J and clone size are taken as reported in that table, and D and trimming were inferred from the DNA itself. Here the sample has 150,000 to 200,000 clones; 82% occur a single time. Approximately 12% of the sample belongs to the ten largest clones.

This chain is built from TRBV14 and TRBJ2-5; the central 7 bases match TRBD2. The sequence came from a man in his fifties in good health and CMV-seropositive. Material: PBMCs. The CDR3 has the sequence CASSQAGGRSAETQYF. The nucleotide sequence is given as TGTGCCAGCAGCCAAGCCGGGGGGAGATCCGCGGAGACCCAGTACTTC.